The source of this TCR beta chain is a study of blood T cell repertoires in COVID-19. Study summary: The cDNA or gDNA used as material had been derived from T cells, B-cell-depleted T cells, or PBMCs.

Residents of 24 US areas, aged about 18 to 89 years, made up the participants. Ten or more counts support this clone. In the original analysis: Nucleated cell number was recorded as an estimate derived from reference gene primer amplification. The repertoire was sequenced with immunoSEQ multiplex PCR; TCRdb's copy has only in-frame clones and lacks some. Clone size and V and J calls were adopted from that table, with D and trimming inferred from the DNA. This sample has 200,000 to 250,000 clones; about nine tenths occur once, and the top ten carry under 6.5%. The V segment lost 4 bases and the J segment 9 bases; nucleotides outside the gene matches: 9. The CDR3 is 13 residues long. Germline CDR1 and CDR2: SGHDN and FVKESK.

V gene TRBV14 combines with J gene TRBJ2-7, with 7 bases matching TRBD1. The specimen was PBMCs or T cells enriched from blood (not recorded which). The TCR sequence derives from a woman in her 30s with acute COVID-19. The CDR3 sequence: CASSLVPGQSQYF. The CDR3 DNA reads as TGTGCCAGCAGCCTCGTACCGGGACAGTCGCAGTACTTC.